In this sample, the clone carrying this TCR beta chain turned up many times. Its matching antigen is unknown. CDR1 is SEHNR, CDR2 FQNEAQ, per germline (reference sequence). The CDR3 extends over 14 amino acids. According to the study, TCR beta libraries were built with iRepertoire HTBI primers and CDR3-region Arm-PCR. TCRdb reprocessed the multiplex PCR reads with MiXCR, giving one entry per CDR3 protein. The sample yields about 420,000 distinct CDR3 sequences, roughly 17% seen once. Time point in this sample: newly diagnosed GD, antithyroid drugs for less than 3 months. Preparation of the TCR library used RNA extracted from PBMCs. The data were taken from a study of regulatory T cells in long-lasting Graves disease. Overall study results and limits: Thyroid tissue was not studied; only peripheral blood was.

The data were also submitted as part of a second study, on T cells in Graves' hyperthyroidism and ophthalmopathy. That paper notes: Using the HTBI primer set, a first-round RT-PCR was run on the TCR CDR3.

V is TRBV7-9 and J is TRBJ2-3; a possible D gene is TRBD1 (6 bases). The better agreement between TRBJ2-7 and the DNA end casts doubt on the J call. The sequencing used peripheral blood mononuclear cells (PBMCs), collected at new diagnosis, from a patient treated with antithyroid drugs. The TCR was taken from a woman aged 18-30 years with Graves disease. The CDR3: CASSSYRVPYEQYF. The DNA of the CDR3 is TGTGCCAGCAGCTCATACAGGGTCCCCTACGAGCAGTACTTC.